This T cell receptor (beta chain) was observed in a study of T cell responses to AZD1222 COVID-19 vaccine. The CDR3 consists of 12 residues. From germline, CDR1 is GTSNPN and CDR2 SVGIG (reference sequence). Trimming pared 1 base from V and 9 bases from J, leaving 11 bases between. Profiled with immunoSEQ multiplex PCR; TCRdb holds only in-frame clones, not every one. Found here are about 220,000 clones, about 93% of them singletons; the top ten hold less than 1.2%. The source of this sequence is an adult in good health. This rearrangement joins TRBV30 to TRBJ2-3; D is perhaps TRBD1 or TRBD2 (5 bases each). This specimen was peripheral blood, taken on day 0 of MenACWY control vaccination. Here the CDR3 reads CAWSAGPKTQYF. As DNA, the CDR3 is TGTGCCTGGAGTGCGGGGCCCAAGACGCAGTATTTT.